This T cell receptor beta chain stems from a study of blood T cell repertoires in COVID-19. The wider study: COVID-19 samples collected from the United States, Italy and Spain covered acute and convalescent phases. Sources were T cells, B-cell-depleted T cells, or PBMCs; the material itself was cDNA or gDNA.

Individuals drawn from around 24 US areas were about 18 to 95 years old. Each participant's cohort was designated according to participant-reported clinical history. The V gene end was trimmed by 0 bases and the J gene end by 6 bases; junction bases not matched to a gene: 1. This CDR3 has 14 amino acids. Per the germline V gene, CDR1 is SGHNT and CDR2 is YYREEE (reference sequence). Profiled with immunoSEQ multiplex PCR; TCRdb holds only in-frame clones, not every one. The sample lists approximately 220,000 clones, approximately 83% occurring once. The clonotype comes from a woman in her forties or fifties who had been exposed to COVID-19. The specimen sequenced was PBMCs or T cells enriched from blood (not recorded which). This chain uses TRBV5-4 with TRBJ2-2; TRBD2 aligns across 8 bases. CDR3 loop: CASSLARGAGELFF. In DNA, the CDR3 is TGTGCCAGCAGCTTGGCGCGGGGGGCCGGGGAGCTGTTTTTT.